Listed here are 3 T cell receptor beta chains from one sample, sequenced in a study of shared clonotypes between healthy human individuals. Some clones are missing from TCRdb's copy, which holds only in-frame ones; the method was immunoSEQ multiplex PCR. The sample contains millions of clones, around 90% of which appear only once. The sequencing input was naive CD4+ T cells sorted from blood. Subset described: CD45RA+ positively selected. All receptors derive from a man between 18 and 29 years old in good health.

The chain links TRBV7-4 to TRBJ2-7; 8 bases agree with TRBD1. This CDR3 region has 14 residues. The trim removed 1 base at V and 7 bases at J, leaving 6 bases unmatched. Germline-derived CDR1 and CDR2 are SGHVT and SQSDAQ. The CDR3 reads CASSLGRTGWEQYF. The DNA of the CDR3 is TGTGCCAGCAGCTTAGGGAGGACAGGGTGGGAGCAGTACTTC.

The chain carries TRBV18 and TRBJ1-6, with unresolved D. CDR1 is KGHSH and CDR2 is LQKENI in the germline V gene. This CDR3 region has 13 residues. The V end was cut by 2 bases, the J end by 10 bases, with 9 bases between. The CDR3 DNA is TGTGCCAGCTCACCAACAACGGAGTCACCCCTCCACTTT. Its translation: CASSPTTESPLHF. The variable domain in full, with the rest retrieved from reference TRBV18 and TRBJ1-6, is NAGVMQNPRHLVRRRGQEARLRCSPMKGHSHVYWYRQLPEEGLKFMVYLQKENIIDESGMPKERFSAEFPKEGPSILRIQQVVRGDSAAYFCASSPTTESPLHFGNGTRLTVT.

CDR3: CASSLDRANSPLHF. CDR3 nucleotides: TGCGCCAGCAGCTTGGACAGGGCAAATTCACCCCTCCACTTT. This chain joins TRBV5-1 and TRBJ1-6; possibly TRBD1 for D (6 bases). There are 14 residues in the CDR3. V dropped 0 bases and J dropped 7 bases, with 8 bases sitting between them. The germline V gene encodes CDR1 SGHRS and CDR2 YFSETQ.